Each of the 23 T cell receptor beta chains below was sequenced from the same sample in a study of cytotoxic CD8 clonotypes in ibrutinib-treated CLL. Clones were read by immunoSEQ multiplex PCR, and TCRdb kept only the in-frame ones, dropping some. The sample records approximately 100,000 clones, more than 55% being singletons. The sample consisted of PBMCs, taken after 24 months of ibrutinib treatment. Receptors originate from a human donor with chronic lymphocytic leukemia.

The sample holds a few counts of this clone. The chain uses TRBV5-1 and TRBJ1-4, with no clear D. Trimming removed 0 bases at V and 3 bases at J, with 3 bases between. This CDR3 comprises 13 residues. The germline V gene encodes CDR1 SGHRS and CDR2 YFSETQ. Written as DNA, the CDR3 is TGCGCCAGCAGCTTGGGGTCTAATGAAAAACTGTTTTTT. Translating gives CASSLGSNEKLFF.

The chain is built from TRBV7-6 and TRBJ2-6; 10 nucleotides line up with TRBD1. V lost 5 bases to trimming and J lost 0 bases; unmatched junction nucleotides: 13. CDR3 length: 20 amino acids. In germline, CDR1 is SGHVS, CDR2 FNYEAQ. CDR3 amino acids: CASSQGVGTGDPSGANVLTF. CDR3 sequence (DNA): TGTGCCAGCAGCCAAGGGGTCGGGACAGGGGACCCCTCTGGGGCCAACGTCCTGACTTTC.

The rearrangement joins TRBV28 to TRBJ2-5; D may be TRBD2 (6 bases). In germline, CDR1 is MDHEN, CDR2 SYDVKM. Trimming stripped 9 bases from V and 2 bases from J, with 7 bases between. The CDR3 has 11 residues. The CDR3 bases are TGTGCCAGTCGGGAGCAAGAGACCCAGTACTTC. As protein: CASREQETQYF.

This clone appeared once. This rearrangement joins TRBV15 to TRBJ2-5; D might be TRBD1 or TRBD2, each matching 5 bases. V was clipped by 5 bases and J by 5 bases, with 12 bases between them. The CDR3 is 13 residues long. CDR1 and CDR2 (germline): LNHNV, YYDKDF (reference sequence). The CDR3 loop is CATSSGSRETQYF. CDR3 in DNA: TGTGCCACCAGCTCAGGGAGTCGGGAGACCCAGTACTTC.

This clone appeared a few times. V is TRBV5-1 and J is TRBJ1-6; D remains unclear. V was trimmed by 0 bases and J by 4 bases, leaving 8 bases between them. The CDR3 contains 15 residues. Germline-derived CDR1 and CDR2 are SGHRS and YFSETQ. The CDR3 nucleotides read TGCGCCAGCAGCTTGGGAACAGTATATAATTCACCCCTCCACTTT. Translated, it gives CASSLGTVYNSPLHF.

Here the CDR3 reads CASSKGGDRVPPTNTGELFF. CDR3 DNA: TGTGCCAGCAGCAAAGGAGGGGACAGGGTCCCTCCTACGAACACCGGGGAGCTGTTTTTT. The chain couples TRBV21-1 to TRBJ2-2; the D segment call TRBD1 is taken from the table without a DNA check. TRBV21-1 is reported as a pseudogene. The CDR3 consists of 20 residues.

The chain is built from TRBV6-6 and TRBJ1-3; 7 bases match TRBD1. With 6 bases clipped from V and 1 base from J, the junction kept 6 bases outside the gene matches. The CDR3 loop spans 15 amino acids. CDR1 is MNHNY and CDR2 is SVGAGI in the germline V gene (reference sequence). The CDR3 sequence: CASSPTGLSGNTIYF. Written as DNA, the CDR3 is TGTGCCAGCAGCCCGACAGGGCTTTCTGGAAACACCATATATTTT.

This clone showed up just a few times. V is TRBV5-8 and J is TRBJ1-1; D perhaps matches TRBD1 (5 bases). Trimming pared 5 bases from V and 0 bases from J, leaving 11 bases between. Germline-derived CDR1 and CDR2 are SGHTS and YDEGEE. CDR3 length equals 14 residues. The CDR3, as DNA: TGTGCCAGCAGTACGGGACGGTTGAACACTGAAGCTTTCTTT. Translation: CASSTGRLNTEAFF. The full variable domain, completed using reference TRBV5-8 and TRBJ1-1, is EAGVTQSPTHLIKTRGQQATLRCSPISGHTSVYWYQQALGLGLQFLLWYDEGEERNRGNFPPRFSGRQFPNYSSELNVNALELEDSALYLCASSTGRLNTEAFFGQGTRLTVV.

This chain links TRBV7-3 with TRBJ2-1, with 7 nucleotides matching TRBD1. The CDR3 covers 15 residues. Germline V gene data show CDR1 as SGHTA and CDR2 as FQGTGA. V dropped 5 bases and J dropped 5; count of bases not matched to a gene: 9. CDR3 in DNA: TGTGCCAGCAGCGTACAGGGGAGTAGCAACAATGAGCAGTTCTTC. Translating it yields CASSVQGSSNNEQFF.

The table lists this clone with a few counts. The chain couples TRBV2 to TRBJ1-6; TRBD1 is a possible D gene (6 bases). CDR1 is SNHLY, CDR2 FYNNEI, per germline. The CDR3 has 13 amino acids. V dropped 6 bases and J dropped 13 bases, with 16 bases sitting between them. DNA for the CDR3: TGTGCCAGCAGCGTACGTGAGGGGGAGCCCCTCCACTTT. Translation: CASSVREGEPLHF.

This clone was seen ten or more times. The chain couples TRBV6-6 to TRBJ2-6, with D unclear. CDR3 length: 12 amino acids. The germline CDR1 and CDR2 sequences are MNHNY and SVGAGI (reference sequence). Trimming stripped 8 bases from V and 4 bases from J, with 6 bases between. In DNA, the CDR3 is TGTGCCAGCCTGTTAGGGGCCAACGTCCTGACTTTC. Protein product: CASLLGANVLTF.

This clone was picked up a small number of times. The chain carries TRBV18 and TRBJ1-5; TRBD1 aligns across 10 bases. The V segment lost 0 bases and the J segment 4 bases; nucleotides outside the gene matches: 0. The CDR3 runs to 15 residues. Germline assignment: CDR1 KGHSH and CDR2 LQKENI. The CDR3 DNA is TGTGCCAGCTCACCACCGGGACAGGGGAATCAGCCCCAGCATTTT. It specifies CASSPPGQGNQPQHF. The entire variable domain, with the rest obtained from reference TRBV18 and TRBJ1-5, is as follows: NAGVMQNPRHLVRRRGQEARLRCSPMKGHSHVYWYRQLPEEGLKFMVYLQKENIIDESGMPKERFSAEFPKEGPSILRIQQVVRGDSAAYFCASSPPGQGNQPQHFGDGTRLSIL.

The chain has TRBV27 and TRBJ1-6; 9 bases agree with TRBD1. CDR1 and CDR2 (germline): MNHEY, SMNVEV (reference sequence). This CDR3 contains 17 residues. V was clipped by 5 bases and J by 4 bases; unmatched bases: 9. The chain's CDR3 is CASSQNRGQNYNSPLHF. CDR3 sequence (DNA): TGTGCCAGCAGTCAAAACAGGGGGCAAAATTATAATTCACCCCTCCACTTT.

V and J are TRBV6-1 and TRBJ2-2; D not certain. The germline gives CDR1 MNHNS, CDR2 SASEGT. The V end lost 7 bases, the J end lost 0 bases, and 9 bases lay between the germline ends. This CDR3 contains 14 residues. The CDR3 reads CASTRQTNTGELFF. The CDR3 DNA is TGTGCCAGCACCAGGCAGACGAACACCGGGGAGCTGTTTTTT.

The chain carries TRBV6-1 and TRBJ1-2; 9 bases align to TRBD1. J lost 4 bases, V lost 5 bases, and 5 bases had no gene match. The germline V gene has CDR1 MNHNS and CDR2 SASEGT. CDR3 length: 14 residues. The CDR3: CASSPQGAFYGYTF. CDR3 in DNA: TGTGCCAGCAGTCCACAGGGGGCTTTCTATGGCTACACCTTC.

V and J are TRBV4-2 and TRBJ2-3, with TRBD2 as a possible D gene (5 bases). The CDR3 length is 13 residues. The V gene lost 8 bases and the J gene lost 0 bases, with 9 bases spanning the gap. Germline CDR1 LGHNA, CDR2 YNFKEQ. CDR3 bases: TGTGCCAGCTCGGGGAGTAGCACAGATACGCAGTATTTT. Translated, it gives CASSGSSTDTQYF.

V is TRBV9 and J is TRBJ2-1; D tentatively fits TRBD1 or TRBD2 (6 bases each). Germline V gives CDR1 SGDLS, CDR2 YYNGEE. The CDR3 length is 16 residues. Trimming stripped 0 bases from V and 0 bases from J, with 10 bases between. The CDR3 protein is CASSVVGGLSYNEQFF. The CDR3 DNA sequence: TGTGCCAGCAGCGTAGTGGGGGGCCTCTCCTACAATGAGCAGTTCTTC.

This clone has just one count. V is TRBV29-1 and J is TRBJ1-1; tentative D call: TRBD1 (5 bases). Trimming removed 7 bases from V and 1 base from J, with 19 bases in between. Per germline, CDR1 SQVTM and CDR2 ANQGSEA. This CDR3 region has 15 residues. The CDR3 loop is CSAVPRGGGNTEAFF. Here the CDR3 DNA reads TGCAGCGCCGTCCCCCGGGGCGGAGGGAACACTGAAGCTTTCTTT.

This chain links TRBV15 with TRBJ2-6, with 7 bases identical to TRBD1. With V trimmed by 2 bases and J by 2 bases, 3 bases remained unmatched. The CDR3 totals 16 residues. Looked up from germline, CDR1 is LNHNV and CDR2 is YYDKDF (reference sequence). DNA for the CDR3: TGTGCCACCAGCAGATCCGGGACAGCTGGGGCCAACGTCCTGACTTTC. Protein sequence: CATSRSGTAGANVLTF.

The rearrangement joins TRBV5-1 to TRBJ2-7; the match to TRBD1 covers 9 bases. V trimming: 5 bases; J trimming: 1 base; junction bases outside the gene matches: 4. The CDR3 totals 14 residues. Per the germline V gene, CDR1 is SGHRS and CDR2 is YFSETQ. The chain's CDR3 is CASRSGTGSYEQYF. The CDR3 DNA is TGCGCCAGCAGGTCCGGGACAGGGTCCTACGAGCAGTACTTC.

The chain joins TRBV30 to TRBJ2-1; 8 bases line up with TRBD1. V shed 7 bases, J shed 4 bases, and the junction held 9 bases outside the gene matches. In germline, CDR1 is GTSNPN, CDR2 SVGIG (reference sequence). The CDR3 totals 14 residues. In DNA, the CDR3 is TGTGCCTCCCGACCGGGACAGGCATACAATGAGCAGTTCTTC. It is translated as CASRPGQAYNEQFF.

J is TRBJ1-1 and V is TRBV12-2; TRBD1 is the table's D call and was not checked against the DNA. TRBV12-2 constitutes a pseudogene. The CDR3 is 14 amino acids. The chain's CDR3 is CASRFLTGNTEAFF. CDR3 coding DNA: TGTGCAAGTCGCTTCCTGACAGGGAACACTGAAGCTTTCTTT.

This clone was observed once. The chain has TRBV7-6 and TRBJ1-1; D uncertain. Germline CDR1 and CDR2: SGHVS and FNYEAQ. The CDR3 sequence is 13 residues long. Trimming cost V 3 bases and J 4 bases, with 9 bases left between them. The CDR3 reads CASSFKVGTEAFF. In DNA, the CDR3 is TGTGCCAGCAGCTTCAAGGTCGGCACTGAAGCTTTCTTT.